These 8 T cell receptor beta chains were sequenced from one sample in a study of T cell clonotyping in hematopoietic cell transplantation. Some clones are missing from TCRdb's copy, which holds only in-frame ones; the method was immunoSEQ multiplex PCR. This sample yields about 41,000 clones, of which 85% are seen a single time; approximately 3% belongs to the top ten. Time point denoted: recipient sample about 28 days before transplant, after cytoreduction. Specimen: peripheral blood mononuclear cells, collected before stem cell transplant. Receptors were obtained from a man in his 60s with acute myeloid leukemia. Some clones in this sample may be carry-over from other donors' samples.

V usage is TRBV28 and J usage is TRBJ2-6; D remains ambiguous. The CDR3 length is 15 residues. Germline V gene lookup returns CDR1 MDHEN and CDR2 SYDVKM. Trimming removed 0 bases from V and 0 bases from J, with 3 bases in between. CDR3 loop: CASSLWGSGANVLTF. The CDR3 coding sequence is TGTGCCAGCAGTTTATGGGGCTCTGGGGCCAACGTCCTGACTTTC. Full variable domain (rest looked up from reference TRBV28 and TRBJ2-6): DVKVTQSSRYLVKRTGEKVFLECVQDMDHENMFWYRQDPGLGLRLIYFSYDVKMKEKGDIPEGYSVSREKKERFSLILESASTNQTSMYLCASSLWGSGANVLTFGAGSRLTVL.

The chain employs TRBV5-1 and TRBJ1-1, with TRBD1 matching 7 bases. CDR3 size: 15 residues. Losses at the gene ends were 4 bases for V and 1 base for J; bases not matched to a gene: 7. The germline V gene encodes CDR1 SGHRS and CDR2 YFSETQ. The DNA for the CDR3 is TGCGCCAGCAGCCCATACGGGACAGAGAACACTGAAGCTTTCTTT. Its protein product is CASSPYGTENTEAFF. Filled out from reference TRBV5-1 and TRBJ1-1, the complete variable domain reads KAGVTQTPRYLIKTRGQQVTLSCSPISGHRSVSWYQQTPGQGLQFLFEYFSETQRNKGNFPGRFSGRQFSNSRSEMNVSTLELGDSALYLCASSPYGTENTEAFFGQGTRLTVV.

The CDR3 DNA is TGTGCCAGCAGCCGCCAGGGAAGGGGGAATCAGCCCCAGCATTTT. The encoded protein is CASSRQGRGNQPQHF. The chain carries TRBV13 and TRBJ1-5; the D gene is possibly TRBD1 (6 bases). The V gene's germline CDR1 is PRHDT and CDR2 FYEKMQ (reference sequence). Trimming pared 5 bases from V and 4 bases from J, leaving 15 bases between. There are 15 residues in the CDR3.

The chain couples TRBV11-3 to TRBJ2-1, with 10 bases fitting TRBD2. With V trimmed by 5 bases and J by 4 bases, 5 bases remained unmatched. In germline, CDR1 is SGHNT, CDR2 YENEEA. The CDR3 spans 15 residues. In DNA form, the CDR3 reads TGTGCCAGCAGCCCTAGCGGGGGCGGGTACAATGAGCAGTTCTTC. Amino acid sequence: CASSPSGGGYNEQFF.

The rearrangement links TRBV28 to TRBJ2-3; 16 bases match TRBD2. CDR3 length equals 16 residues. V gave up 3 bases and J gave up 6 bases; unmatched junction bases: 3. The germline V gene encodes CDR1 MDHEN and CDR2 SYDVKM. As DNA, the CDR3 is TGTGCCAGCAGTTTGGGACTAGCGGGGGGGCAGGATACGCAGTATTTT. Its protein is CASSLGLAGGQDTQYF.

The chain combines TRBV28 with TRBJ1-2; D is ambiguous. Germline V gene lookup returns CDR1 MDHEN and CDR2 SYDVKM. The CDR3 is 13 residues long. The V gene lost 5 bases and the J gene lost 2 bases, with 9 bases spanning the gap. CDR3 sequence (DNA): TGTGCCAGCAGTGCCCTCCACAACTATGGCTACACCTTC. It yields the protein CASSALHNYGYTF.

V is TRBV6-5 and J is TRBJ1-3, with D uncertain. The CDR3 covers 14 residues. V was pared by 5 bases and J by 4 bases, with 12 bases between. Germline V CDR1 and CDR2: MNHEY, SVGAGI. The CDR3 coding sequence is TGTGCCAGCAGTAAACCAGGTTTCGGAAACACCATATATTTT. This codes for CASSKPGFGNTIYF.

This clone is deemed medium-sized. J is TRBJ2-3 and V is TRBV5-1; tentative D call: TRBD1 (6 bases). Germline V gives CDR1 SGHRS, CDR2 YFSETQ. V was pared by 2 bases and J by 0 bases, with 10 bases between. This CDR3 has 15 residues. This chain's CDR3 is CASSFWDTSTDTQYF. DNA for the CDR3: TGCGCCAGCAGCTTTTGGGACACCAGCACAGATACGCAGTATTTT.